Presented here are 3 T cell receptor beta chains from one specimen sequenced in a study of shared clonotypes between healthy human individuals. Profiled with immunoSEQ multiplex PCR; TCRdb holds only in-frame clones, not every one. In the table there are millions of clones, 85% to 95% of which are singletons. Material: naive CD4+ T cells sorted from blood. The subset here: CD45RA+ positively selected. All receptors derive from a man younger than 30 in good health.

The chain joins TRBV25-1 to TRBJ2-7; 7 bases line up with TRBD1. The V segment lost 4 bases and the J segment 0 bases; nucleotides outside the gene matches: 6. Germline-derived CDR1 and CDR2 are MGHDK and SYGVNS. This CDR3 has 15 residues. DNA of the CDR3: TGTGCCAGCAGTGTCTCGACAGGGTACTCCTACGAGCAGTACTTC. This gives the protein CASSVSTGYSYEQYF.

The chain combines TRBV4-1 with TRBJ2-1, with D possibly being TRBD1 (6 bases). V gave up 0 bases and J gave up 6 bases, with 21 bases separating them. Germline V gene lookup returns CDR1 MGHRA and CDR2 YSYEKL. This CDR3 region has 18 residues. The CDR3, as DNA: TGCGCCAGCAGCCAAGACCCTCACCGGGACAATACTCGCAATGAGCAGTTCTTC. Protein sequence: CASSQDPHRDNTRNEQFF.

This clone showed up just once. The chain has TRBV10-3 and TRBJ2-5; tentative D call: TRBD2 (5 bases). CDR3 length equals 14 residues. Germline CDR1 is ENHRY and CDR2 is SYGVKD. With 3 bases removed from V and 2 bases from J, the gap between germline ends came to 10 bases. CDR3: CAISDASRQETQYF. DNA for the CDR3: TGTGCCATCAGTGATGCTAGCAGACAAGAGACCCAGTACTTC.